Sequencing of this T cell receptor beta chain was carried out in a study of regulatory T cells in long-lasting Graves disease. Time point defined: persistent/refractory GD, antithyroid drugs over 5 years with positive TRAb. From PBMCs, RNA was extracted and then used to make the TCR library. V lost 3 bases, J lost 8 bases, and 19 bases lay in between. Germline V CDR1 and CDR2: MGHRA, YSYEKL. The CDR3 has 16 residues. To make TCR beta libraries, researchers used iRepertoire HTBI primers and Arm-PCR of CDR3 regions. Each CDR3 protein is one row after TCRdb ran MiXCR on the multiplex PCR reads. Among approximately 440,000 distinct CDR3 sequences listed, around 22% were seen once.

V is TRBV4-1 and J is TRBJ1-4, with D maybe TRBD1 (5 bases). This clonotype originated in a female donor with Graves disease. The sample consisted of peripheral blood mononuclear cells (PBMCs), taken when the disease was refractory, from a patient treated with antithyroid drugs. CDR3 loop: CASSQTPTVIGEKLFF. The CDR3 DNA reads as TGCGCCAGCAGCCAGACACCGACAGTTATCGGAGAAAAACTGTTTTTT.